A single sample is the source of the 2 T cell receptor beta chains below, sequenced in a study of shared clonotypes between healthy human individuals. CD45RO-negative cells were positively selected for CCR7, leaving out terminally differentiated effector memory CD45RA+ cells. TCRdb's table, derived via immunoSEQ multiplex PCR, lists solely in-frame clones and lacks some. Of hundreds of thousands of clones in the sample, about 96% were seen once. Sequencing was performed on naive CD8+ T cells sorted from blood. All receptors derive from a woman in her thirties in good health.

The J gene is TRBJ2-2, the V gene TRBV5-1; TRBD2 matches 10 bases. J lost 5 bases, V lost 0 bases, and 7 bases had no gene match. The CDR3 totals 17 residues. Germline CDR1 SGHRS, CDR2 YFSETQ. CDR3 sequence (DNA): TGCGCCAGCAGCTTGGCCGAGCTAGCGGGAGATACCGGGGAGCTGTTTTTT. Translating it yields CASSLAELAGDTGELFF.

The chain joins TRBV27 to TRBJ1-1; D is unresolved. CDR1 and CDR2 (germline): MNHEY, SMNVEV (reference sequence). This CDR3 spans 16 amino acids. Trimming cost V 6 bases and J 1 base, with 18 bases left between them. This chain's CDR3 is CASSTTVELGNTEAFF. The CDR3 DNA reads TGTGCCAGCAGCACGACGGTCGAGTTGGGGAACACTGAAGCTTTCTTT.